This entry lists 21 T cell receptor beta chains sequenced from one sample in a study of blood T cell repertoires in COVID-19. Sequenced by immunoSEQ multiplex PCR; TCRdb stores in-frame clones only, minus some. In the table there are 300,000 to 400,000 clones, 88% of which are singletons. Specimen: PBMCs or T cells enriched from blood (not recorded which). The receptor source for this set is a man aged 30 to 45 who had recovered from COVID-19.

The sample holds a few counts of this clone. The chain combines TRBV19 with TRBJ2-3; perhaps TRBD1 as D (5 bases). There are 12 residues in the CDR3. Per germline, CDR1 LNHDA and CDR2 SQIVND (reference sequence). V lost 5 bases to trimming and J lost 10 bases, with 13 bases between them. CDR3 loop: CASSLPTEAQYF. In DNA, the CDR3 is TGTGCCAGTAGTCTGCCGACAGAAGCGCAGTATTTT.

The chain uses TRBV23-1 and TRBJ2-4; TRBD2 is a possible D gene (6 bases). TRBV23-1 qualifies as an ORF whose function is uncertain. V lost 7 bases, J lost 3 bases, and 22 bases lay in between. CDR3 size: 17 residues. This CDR3 is CASTPASGVMGKNIQYF. The CDR3 DNA sequence: TGCGCCAGCACTCCCGCGTCGGGGGTAATGGGCAAAAACATTCAGTACTTC.

V and J are TRBV30 and TRBJ1-1; the D gene is possibly TRBD1 (6 bases). Trimming cost V 3 bases and J 4 bases, with 18 bases left between them. The CDR3 covers 15 residues. Germline V CDR1 and CDR2: GTSNPN, SVGIG (reference sequence). The CDR3 coding sequence is TGTGCCTGGAGATTATTGGACAGATCTACCACTGAAGCTTTCTTT. Its protein product is CAWRLLDRSTTEAFF.

The V gene is TRBV14, the J gene TRBJ1-4; a possible D gene is TRBD1 (6 bases). The CDR3 length is 14 residues. Germline-derived CDR1 and CDR2 are SGHDN and FVKESK. Trimming cost V 4 bases and J 7 bases, with 13 bases left between them. The CDR3 DNA is TGTGCCAGCAGCCCAACAGGGTGGCGTGAAAAACTGTTTTTT. Residues: CASSPTGWREKLFF.

This chain connects TRBV24-1 to TRBJ2-7; D may be TRBD2 (6 bases). CDR3 length: 22 amino acids. Germline V CDR1 and CDR2: KGHDR, SFDVKD. The V end was cut by 1 base, the J end by 2 bases, with 32 bases between. As DNA, the CDR3 is TGTGCCACCAGTGATTTAAGCGGGCAGTTTCGCCGGGGGACTCTACTTACCTACGAGCAGTACTTC. It specifies CATSDLSGQFRRGTLLTYEQYF.

A single count supports this clone. The chain joins TRBV19 to TRBJ2-5, with a possible D match to TRBD2 (6 bases). V was trimmed by 6 bases and J by 0 bases, leaving 8 bases between them. Germline V gives CDR1 LNHDA, CDR2 SQIVND (reference sequence). This CDR3 comprises 13 residues. The CDR3 region is CASSGDYQETQYF. CDR3 DNA: TGTGCCAGTAGCGGGGACTACCAAGAGACCCAGTACTTC.

This clone was counted a single time. CDR3 nucleotides: TGTGCCAGCAGCTTAGCCGATCTAGGACACTACCAAGAGACCCAGTACTTC. Encoded protein: CASSLADLGHYQETQYF. The chain links TRBV7-9 to TRBJ2-5; D perhaps matches TRBD1 (5 bases). Trimming shortened V by 0 bases and J by 0 bases, and 14 bases separated the two germline ends. Germline lookup yields CDR1 SEHNR and CDR2 FQNEAQ (reference sequence). This CDR3 has 17 amino acids.

This chain joins TRBV2 and TRBJ1-1; TRBD1 matches 7 bases. V gave up 7 bases and J gave up 3 bases; unmatched junction bases: 8. The germline CDR1 and CDR2 sequences are SNHLY and FYNNEI. The CDR3 loop spans 14 amino acids. The CDR3 loop reads CASTWTGVDTEAFF. In DNA, the CDR3 is TGTGCCAGCACCTGGACAGGTGTCGACACTGAAGCTTTCTTT.

This clone occurred a few times. The chain carries TRBV28 and TRBJ1-2, with D maybe TRBD1 (6 bases). V was cut by 2 bases and J by 3 bases, with 13 bases left in between. The germline gives CDR1 MDHEN, CDR2 SYDVKM. The CDR3 loop spans 15 amino acids. The CDR3 is CASSLGGARDYGYTF. The CDR3 DNA reads TGTGCCAGCAGTTTAGGGGGGGCGCGGGACTATGGCTACACCTTC.

J is TRBJ2-1 and V is TRBV6-5; D ambiguous. This CDR3 spans 12 amino acids. CDR1 is MNHEY and CDR2 is SVGAGI in the germline V gene. Trimming stripped 6 bases from V and 7 bases from J, with 10 bases between. CDR3 loop: CASRMPGNEQFF. For the CDR3, the DNA is TGTGCCAGCAGAATGCCCGGGAATGAGCAGTTCTTC.

The gene calls are TRBV5-5 and TRBJ1-2; 8 nucleotides agree with TRBD1. V was pared by 4 bases and J by 3 bases, with 8 bases of the junction left unmatched. The germline V gene has CDR1 SGHKS and CDR2 YYEKEE (reference sequence). The CDR3 consists of 15 residues. CDR3 coding DNA: TGTGCCAGCAGCCCTCAGGGACAGGCTTACTATGGCTACACCTTC. It encodes CASSPQGQAYYGYTF.

This chain connects TRBV6-1 to TRBJ2-3, with D tentatively TRBD1 (5 bases). V lost 4 bases and J 0 bases, leaving 14 bases between the germline ends. CDR1 is MNHNS and CDR2 is SASEGT in the germline V gene. The CDR3 has 16 residues. DNA for the CDR3: TGTGCCAGCAGTGTTCTTCAGGGTACTAGCACAGATACGCAGTATTTT. It encodes CASSVLQGTSTDTQYF.

The chain employs TRBV30 and TRBJ2-1, with 9 bases that match TRBD1. From germline, CDR1 is GTSNPN and CDR2 SVGIG (reference sequence). CDR3 size: 15 residues. After removal of 0 bases from V and 3 bases from J, the junction contained 3 bases not matched to a gene. CDR3 sequence (DNA): TGTGCCTGGAGTGTACCGGGACAGGGCTACAATGAGCAGTTCTTC. It specifies CAWSVPGQGYNEQFF.

The genes are TRBV5-1 and TRBJ2-3; 7 positions agree with TRBD1. V shed 1 base and J 6 bases; nucleotides not matched to a gene: 11. Germline loops: CDR1 SGHRS, CDR2 YFSETQ. The CDR3 runs to 16 residues. In nucleotides, the CDR3 is TGCGCCAGCAGCTTGATGTGGGGACAGTCTTCCGATACGCAGTATTTT. Protein product: CASSLMWGQSSDTQYF.

CDR3 nucleotides: TGCGCCAGCAGCTATCGACTAGCGGGGGAGAATGAGCAGTTCTTC. It specifies CASSYRLAGENEQFF. The rearrangement joins TRBV10-2 to TRBJ2-1; the match to TRBD2 covers 12 bases. Germline V CDR1 and CDR2: WSHSY, SAAADI. V lost 6 bases and J lost 7; bases outside the gene matches: 7. There are 15 residues in the CDR3.

This chain joins TRBV19 and TRBJ2-2; D may be TRBD2 (7 bases). With 5 bases removed from V and 7 bases from J, the gap between germline ends came to 26 bases. Per germline, CDR1 LNHDA and CDR2 SQIVND (reference sequence). The CDR3 length is 18 residues. In nucleotides, the CDR3 is TGTGCCAGTAGTGGAGGATCTTCCGCGGCGGGGGCCGACGGGGAGCTGTTTTTT. Translated, it gives CASSGGSSAAGADGELFF.

This chain uses TRBV6-5 with TRBJ2-2; D might be TRBD2 (7 bases). In germline, CDR1 is MNHEY, CDR2 SVGAGI. V was clipped by 8 bases and J by 6 bases, with 10 bases between them. CDR3 length: 12 amino acids. The CDR3 nucleotides read TGTGCCAGCCAAGGGGGGGCCGGGGAGCTGTTTTTT. It codes for CASQGGAGELFF.

The chain is built from TRBV10-1 and TRBJ2-5; D ambiguous. The CDR3 length is 13 residues. Trimming cost V 3 bases and J 2 bases, with 7 bases left between them. Per germline, CDR1 WNHNN and CDR2 SYGVQD (reference sequence). The CDR3 protein is CASSDVSQETQYF. DNA for the CDR3: TGCGCCAGCAGTGATGTTAGTCAAGAGACCCAGTACTTC.

V and J are TRBV7-9 and TRBJ2-3; TRBD1 matches at 7 bases. Germline V CDR1 and CDR2: SEHNR, FQNEAQ (reference sequence). Trimming at V came to 4 bases and at J to 0 bases, leaving 13 bases not matched to a gene. This CDR3 has 18 residues. The DNA for the CDR3 is TGTGCCAGCAGCTCTGCACGTGTATGGGACAGCAGCACAGATACGCAGTATTTT. It encodes CASSSARVWDSSTDTQYF.

The chain couples TRBV29-1 to TRBJ2-3, with D uncertain. Germline CDR1 is SQVTM and CDR2 is ANQGSEA. The CDR3 covers 14 residues. The V and J ends lost 0 bases and 4 bases respectively, with 11 bases between them. The CDR3 loop is CSVEDSYRPDTQYF. The CDR3 DNA sequence: TGCAGCGTTGAAGATAGTTACAGACCAGATACGCAGTATTTT.

The rearrangement joins TRBV6-5 to TRBJ1-1; TRBD1 matches at 8 bases. Germline loops: CDR1 MNHEY, CDR2 SVGAGI. The CDR3 has 13 amino acids. The V and J ends lost 7 bases and 4 bases, in that order; junction bases with no gene match: 5. The CDR3 sequence: CASNADRGTEAFF. The CDR3 DNA is TGTGCCAGCAACGCAGACAGGGGCACTGAAGCTTTCTTT.